The T cell receptor (beta chain) described here comes from a study of shared clonotypes between healthy human individuals. Across the whole study: The donor pool was made up of two women and a few men aged 18 to 49. Whole-study results and caveats: Generation probabilities were higher for clonotypes shared across all four sorted-subset donors than for unshared ones. A few donors had about 5% of their naive CD4 clonotypes in common. The researchers took only blood, and tissue repertoires probably look different.

Using immunoSEQ multiplex PCR, the repertoire was profiled, and TCRdb retains in-frame clones only, with some absent. The sample comprises roughly 700,000 clones, over 65% of which are singletons, and 1.7% rests with the top ten. With respect to this clone: What it binds is not known.

The CDR3 is 14 amino acids. V dropped 1 base and J dropped 4 bases, with 7 bases sitting between them. Germline CDR1 reads SGHVS; CDR2 reads FNYEAQ. This clonotype originated in a woman aged 25 to 39 in good health. Sequenced input: memory CD4+ T cells sorted from blood. As to subset: CD45RA-negative fraction. The chain is built from TRBV7-6 and TRBJ2-2; D is ambiguous. The CDR3 is CASSLVGATGELFF. CDR3 in DNA: TGTGCCAGCAGCTTAGTTGGCGCCACCGGGGAGCTGTTTTTT.